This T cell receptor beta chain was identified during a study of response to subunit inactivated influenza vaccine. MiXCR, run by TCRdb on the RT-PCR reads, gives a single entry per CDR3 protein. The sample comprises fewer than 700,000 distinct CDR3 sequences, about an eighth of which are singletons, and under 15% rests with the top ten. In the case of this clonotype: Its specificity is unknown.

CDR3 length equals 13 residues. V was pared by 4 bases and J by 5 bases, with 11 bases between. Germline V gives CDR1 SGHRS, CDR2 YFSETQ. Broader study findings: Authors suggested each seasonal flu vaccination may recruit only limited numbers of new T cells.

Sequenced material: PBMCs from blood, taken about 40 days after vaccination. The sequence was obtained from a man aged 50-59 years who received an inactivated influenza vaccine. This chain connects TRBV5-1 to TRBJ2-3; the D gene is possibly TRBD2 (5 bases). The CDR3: CASSPGVVDTQYF. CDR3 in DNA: TGCGCCAGCAGCCCCGGGGTAGTAGATACGCAGTATTTT.